This is a list of T cell receptor beta chains from one sample in a study of cytomegalovirus exposure and HLA in healthy donors. The table came from immunoSEQ multiplex PCR; TCRdb's copy has only in-frame clones and leaves some out. The table includes about 100,000 clones, roughly 85% detected once. What was sequenced was PBMCs. These receptors were obtained from a man in his sixties in good health and CMV-seropositive. The CDR3 runs from the conserved cysteine through the conserved F or W. A D gene is named only where the DNA matches it firmly. Clone size is given for some rows only: seen once, a few or many times, or a class if the clone is expanded.

V gene: TRBV6-1
J gene: TRBJ2-5
clone size: -
D gene: -
CDR3 protein: CASSRDRYQETQYF
CDR3 DNA: TGTGCCAGCAGTCGCGACAGGTATCAAGAGACCCAGTACTTC

V gene: TRBV29-1
J gene: TRBJ1-2
clone size: -
D gene: -
CDR3 protein: CSVSGSAYGYTF
CDR3 DNA: TGCAGCGTTTCCGGGTCCGCCTATGGCTACACCTTC

V gene: TRBV10-3
J gene: TRBJ1-2
clone size: few
D gene: TRBD1
CDR3 protein: CAIREKTGARGYTF
CDR3 DNA: TGTGCCATCAGGGAAAAGACAGGGGCGAGGGGCTACACCTTC

V gene: TRBV18
J gene: TRBJ2-7
clone size: -
D gene: TRBD2
CDR3 protein: CASSRTRPPGERYF
CDR3 DNA: TGTGCCAGCTCACGGACTAGGCCTCCCGGGGAGCGGTACTTC

V gene: TRBV23-1
J gene: TRBJ2-7
clone size: once
D gene: -
CDR3 protein: CASRGQRYEQYF
CDR3 DNA: TGCGCCAGCAGAGGACAGCGCTACGAGCAGTACTTC

V gene: TRBV7-2
J gene: TRBJ2-7
clone size: -
D gene: -
CDR3 protein: CASSLAGGLGRGEQYF
CDR3 DNA: TGTGCCAGCAGCTTAGCAGGGGGGCTTGGGAGGGGCGAGCAGTACTTC

V gene: TRBV2
J gene: TRBJ2-7
clone size: few
D gene: -
CDR3 protein: CASSSRVNSYEQYF
CDR3 DNA: TGTGCCAGCAGTTCCAGGGTTAACTCCTACGAGCAGTACTTC

V gene: TRBV5-1
J gene: TRBJ2-7
clone size: -
D gene: -
CDR3 protein: CASSLVSGYEQYF
CDR3 DNA: TGCGCCAGCAGCTTGGTTTCGGGGTACGAGCAGTACTTC

V gene: TRBV27
J gene: TRBJ2-2
clone size: -
D gene: TRBD2
CDR3 protein: CASLSGGADGGTGELFF
CDR3 DNA: TGTGCCAGTCTTAGCGGGGGGGCCGACGGGGGGACCGGGGAGCTGTTTTTT

V gene: TRBV20-1
J gene: TRBJ2-3
clone size: -
D gene: -
CDR3 protein: CSASSQDTQYF
CDR3 DNA: TGCAGTGCTAGTTCCCAGGATACGCAGTATTTT

V gene: TRBV18
J gene: TRBJ1-4
clone size: -
D gene: -
CDR3 protein: CASSPVGANEKLFF
CDR3 DNA: TGTGCCAGCTCACCCGTCGGGGCTAATGAAAAACTGTTTTTT

V gene: TRBV4-3
J gene: TRBJ2-3
clone size: -
D gene: TRBD2
CDR3 protein: CASSQGIYGGGNTQYF
CDR3 DNA: TGCGCCAGCAGCCAAGGGATCTACGGGGGGGGTAATACGCAGTATTTT

V gene: TRBV11-2
J gene: TRBJ1-3
clone size: -
D gene: -
CDR3 protein: CASSAIERGNTIYF
CDR3 DNA: TGTGCCAGCAGCGCAATCGAGAGGGGAAACACCATATATTTT

V gene: TRBV18
J gene: TRBJ2-4
clone size: -
D gene: TRBD1
CDR3 protein: CASSPPKGQEDVRQGSNIQYF
CDR3 DNA: TGTGCCAGCTCACCACCTAAGGGACAGGAGGACGTCAGGCAAGGTTCAAACATTCAGTACTTC

V gene: TRBV12-5
J gene: TRBJ2-7
clone size: -
D gene: -
CDR3 protein: CASGLGSWVEQYF
CDR3 DNA: TGTGCTAGTGGTTTGGGTAGCTGGGTTGAGCAGTACTTC

V gene: TRBV10-3
J gene: TRBJ1-6
clone size: -
D gene: TRBD1
CDR3 protein: CAISDRGQGSPLHF
CDR3 DNA: TGTGCCATCAGTGATCGGGGACAGGGTTCACCCCTCCACTTT

V gene: TRBV15
J gene: TRBJ2-3
clone size: -
D gene: -
CDR3 protein: CATSTGQSTDTQYF
CDR3 DNA: TGTGCCACCAGCACAGGACAGAGCACAGATACGCAGTATTTT

V gene: TRBV9
J gene: TRBJ1-1
clone size: -
D gene: TRBD1
CDR3 protein: CASSVLDRGEAFF
CDR3 DNA: TGTGCCAGCAGCGTATTAGACAGGGGTGAAGCTTTCTTT

V gene: TRBV19
J gene: TRBJ2-7
clone size: -
D gene: TRBD2
CDR3 protein: CASSQLERGPTYEQYF
CDR3 DNA: TGTGCCAGTAGTCAGTTGGAGCGGGGGCCCACCTACGAGCAGTACTTC

V gene: TRBV9
J gene: TRBJ2-7
clone size: -
D gene: -
CDR3 protein: CASSVDLGPSGGLSEQYF
CDR3 DNA: TGTGCCAGCAGCGTAGATTTGGGCCCTTCAGGAGGGTTGAGCGAGCAGTACTTC

V gene: TRBV10-1
J gene: TRBJ1-6
clone size: -
D gene: TRBD1
CDR3 protein: CASSEDRAGGSPLHF
CDR3 DNA: TGCGCCAGCAGTGAAGACAGGGCCGGGGGATCACCCCTCCACTTT

V gene: TRBV6-1
J gene: TRBJ1-2
clone size: few
D gene: -
CDR3 protein: CASGQTALYGYTF
CDR3 DNA: TGTGCCAGCGGCCAGACAGCCTTATATGGCTACACCTTC

V gene: TRBV5-1
J gene: TRBJ1-2
clone size: once
D gene: -
CDR3 protein: CASSLAGEGYGYTF
CDR3 DNA: TGCGCCAGCAGCTTAGCCGGGGAGGGCTATGGCTACACCTTC

V gene: TRBV6-5
J gene: TRBJ1-2
clone size: -
D gene: -
CDR3 protein: CASSVSRGSYGYTF
CDR3 DNA: TGTGCCAGCAGTGTCTCGCGGGGTTCCTATGGCTACACCTTC

V gene: TRBV5-4
J gene: TRBJ2-2
clone size: -
D gene: TRBD2
CDR3 protein: CATHSGPNTGELFF
CDR3 DNA: TGTGCCACACATAGCGGGCCGAACACCGGGGAGCTGTTTTTT

V gene: TRBV4-1
J gene: TRBJ1-2
clone size: -
D gene: -
CDR3 protein: CASSQDPVNYGYTF
CDR3 DNA: TGCGCCAGCAGCCAAGATCCAGTTAACTATGGCTACACCTTC

V gene: TRBV9
J gene: TRBJ2-3
clone size: -
D gene: -
CDR3 protein: CASSVEGTDTQYF
CDR3 DNA: TGTGCCAGCAGCGTAGAGGGGACAGATACGCAGTATTTT

V gene: TRBV27
J gene: TRBJ2-2
clone size: once
D gene: TRBD1
CDR3 protein: CASSLGQGPPGELFF
CDR3 DNA: TGTGCCAGCAGTTTGGGACAGGGGCCGCCCGGGGAGCTGTTTTTT

V gene: TRBV18
J gene: TRBJ1-2
clone size: -
D gene: -
CDR3 protein: CASSPGVDGYTF
CDR3 DNA: TGTGCCAGCTCACCGGGAGTGGACGGCTACACCTTC

V gene: TRBV19
J gene: TRBJ1-3
clone size: medium-sized
D gene: -
CDR3 protein: CASSMDRGSGNTIYF
CDR3 DNA: TGTGCCAGTAGTATGGATAGGGGCTCTGGAAACACCATATATTTT

V gene: TRBV11-2
J gene: TRBJ1-4
clone size: -
D gene: -
CDR3 protein: CASSLGGRPEKLFF
CDR3 DNA: TGTGCCAGCAGCTTAGGCGGGCGGCCTGAAAAACTGTTTTTT

V gene: TRBV5-1
J gene: TRBJ2-2
clone size: -
D gene: TRBD2
CDR3 protein: CASTSGTANTGELFF
CDR3 DNA: TGCGCCAGCACTAGCGGGACCGCGAACACCGGGGAGCTGTTTTTT

V gene: TRBV5-4
J gene: TRBJ2-7
clone size: -
D gene: -
CDR3 protein: CASSLDRVNEQYF
CDR3 DNA: TGTGCCAGCAGCTTGGACAGGGTAAACGAGCAGTACTTC

V gene: TRBV11-2
J gene: TRBJ1-5
clone size: once
D gene: -
CDR3 protein: CASSLRGNQPQHF
CDR3 DNA: TGTGCCAGCAGTCTGAGGGGCAATCAGCCCCAGCATTTT

V gene: TRBV2
J gene: TRBJ1-1
clone size: few
D gene: -
CDR3 protein: CASSTGYTEAFF
CDR3 DNA: TGTGCCAGCAGTACAGGATACACTGAAGCTTTCTTT

V gene: TRBV7-2
J gene: TRBJ1-6
clone size: -
D gene: TRBD1
CDR3 protein: CASSTSRDRKNSPLHF
CDR3 DNA: TGTGCCAGCAGCACAAGCCGGGACAGGAAAAATTCACCCCTCCACTTT

V gene: TRBV11-2
J gene: TRBJ2-1
clone size: -
D gene: -
CDR3 protein: CASSLVQDLYNEQFF
CDR3 DNA: TGTGCCAGCAGCTTAGTACAGGACCTCTACAATGAGCAGTTCTTC

V gene: TRBV4-2
J gene: TRBJ1-6
clone size: -
D gene: -
CDR3 protein: CASSQAGSNSPLHF
CDR3 DNA: TGTGCCAGCAGCCAAGCAGGGTCAAATTCACCCCTCCACTTT

V gene: TRBV4-1
J gene: TRBJ2-3
clone size: -
D gene: -
CDR3 protein: CASSQLQGSRSVVTQYF
CDR3 DNA: TGCGCCAGCAGCCAGTTACAGGGTAGTAGATCAGTTGTGACGCAGTATTTT

V gene: TRBV5-4
J gene: TRBJ1-1
clone size: -
D gene: -
CDR3 protein: CASSLEEGTEAFF
CDR3 DNA: TGTGCCAGCAGCTTGGAGGAGGGAACTGAAGCTTTCTTT